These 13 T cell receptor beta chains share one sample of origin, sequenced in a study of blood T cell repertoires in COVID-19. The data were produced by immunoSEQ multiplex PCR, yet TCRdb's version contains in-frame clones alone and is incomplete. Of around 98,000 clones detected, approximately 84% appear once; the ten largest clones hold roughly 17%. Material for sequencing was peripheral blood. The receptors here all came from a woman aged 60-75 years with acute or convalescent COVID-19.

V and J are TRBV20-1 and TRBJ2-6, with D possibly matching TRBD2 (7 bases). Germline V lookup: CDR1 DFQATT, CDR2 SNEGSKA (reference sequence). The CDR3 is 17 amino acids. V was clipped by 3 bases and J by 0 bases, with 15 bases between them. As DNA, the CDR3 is TGCAGTGCTAGTACCCGGGGGGCTCCCTCTGGGGCCAACGTCCTGACTTTC. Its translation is CSASTRGAPSGANVLTF.

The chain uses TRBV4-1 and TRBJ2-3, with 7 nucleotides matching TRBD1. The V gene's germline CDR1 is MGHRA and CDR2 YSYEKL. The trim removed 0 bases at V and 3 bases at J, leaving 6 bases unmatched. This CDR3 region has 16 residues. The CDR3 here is CASSQESRGQTDTQYF. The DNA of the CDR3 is TGCGCCAGCAGCCAAGAGTCAAGGGGGCAAACAGATACGCAGTATTTT.

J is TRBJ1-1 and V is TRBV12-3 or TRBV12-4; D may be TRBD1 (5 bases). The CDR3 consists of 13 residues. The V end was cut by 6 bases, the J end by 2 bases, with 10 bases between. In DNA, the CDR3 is TGTGCCAGCAGAACGACAGTAAACACTGAAGCTTTCTTT. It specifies CASRTTVNTEAFF.

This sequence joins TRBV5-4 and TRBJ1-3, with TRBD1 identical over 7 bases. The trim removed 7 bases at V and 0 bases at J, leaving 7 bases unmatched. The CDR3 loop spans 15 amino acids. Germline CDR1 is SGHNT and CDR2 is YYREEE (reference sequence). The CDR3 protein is CASGRQGYSGNTIYF. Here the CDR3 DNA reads TGTGCCAGCGGGCGACAGGGTTACTCTGGAAACACCATATATTTT.

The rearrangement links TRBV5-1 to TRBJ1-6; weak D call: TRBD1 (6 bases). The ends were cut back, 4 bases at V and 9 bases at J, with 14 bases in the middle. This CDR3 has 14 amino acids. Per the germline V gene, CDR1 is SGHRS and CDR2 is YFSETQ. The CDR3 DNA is TGCGCCAGCAGCCCGGGGCAGGGGCGTTCACCCCTCCACTTT. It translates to CASSPGQGRSPLHF.

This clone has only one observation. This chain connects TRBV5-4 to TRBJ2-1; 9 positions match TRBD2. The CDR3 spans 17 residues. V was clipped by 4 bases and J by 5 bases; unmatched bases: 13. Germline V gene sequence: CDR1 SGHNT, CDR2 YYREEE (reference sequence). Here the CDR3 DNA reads TGTGCCAGCAGCCGTCCCCCTAGCGGGGCTAAAGACAATGAGCAGTTCTTC. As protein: CASSRPPSGAKDNEQFF.

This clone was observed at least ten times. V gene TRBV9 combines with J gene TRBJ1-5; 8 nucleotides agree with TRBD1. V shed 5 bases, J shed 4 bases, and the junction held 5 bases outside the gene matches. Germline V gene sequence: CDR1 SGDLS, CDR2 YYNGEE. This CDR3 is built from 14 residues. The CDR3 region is CASSAGGPNQPQHF. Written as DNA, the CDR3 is TGTGCCAGCAGTGCAGGGGGCCCTAATCAGCCCCAGCATTTT.

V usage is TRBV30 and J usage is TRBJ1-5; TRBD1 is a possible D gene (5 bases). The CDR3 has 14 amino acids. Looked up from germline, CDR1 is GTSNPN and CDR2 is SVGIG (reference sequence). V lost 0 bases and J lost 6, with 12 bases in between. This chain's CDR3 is CAWSVSGGGQPQHF. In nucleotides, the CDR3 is TGTGCCTGGAGTGTATCGGGGGGAGGTCAGCCCCAGCATTTT.

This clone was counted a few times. The CDR3 DNA is TGTGCCAGCAGATCCGGGACAGGGGGCTACGAGCAGTACTTC. Protein: CASRSGTGGYEQYF. The chain employs TRBV7-3 and TRBJ2-7, with 11 bases matching TRBD1. V was clipped by 6 bases and J by 3 bases; unmatched bases: 4. Germline loops: CDR1 SGHTA, CDR2 FQGTGA. This CDR3 contains 14 residues.

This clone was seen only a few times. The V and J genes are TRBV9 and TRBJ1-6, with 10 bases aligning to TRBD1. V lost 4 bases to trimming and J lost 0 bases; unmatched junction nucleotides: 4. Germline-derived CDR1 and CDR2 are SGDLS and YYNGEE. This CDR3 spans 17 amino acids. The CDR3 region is CASSLDRGPSYNSPLHF. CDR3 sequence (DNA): TGTGCCAGCAGCCTCGACAGGGGGCCCTCCTATAATTCACCCCTCCACTTT.

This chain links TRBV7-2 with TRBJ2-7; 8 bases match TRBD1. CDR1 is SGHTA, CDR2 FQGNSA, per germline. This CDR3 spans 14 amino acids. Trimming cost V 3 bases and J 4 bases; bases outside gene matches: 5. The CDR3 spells CASSLTGATYEQYF. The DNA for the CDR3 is TGTGCCAGCAGCTTGACAGGGGCCACTTACGAGCAGTACTTC.

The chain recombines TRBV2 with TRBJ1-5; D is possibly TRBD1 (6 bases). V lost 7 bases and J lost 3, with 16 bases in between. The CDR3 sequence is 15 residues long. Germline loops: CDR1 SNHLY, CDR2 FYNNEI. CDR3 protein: CASKGEERANQPQHF. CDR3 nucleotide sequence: TGTGCCAGCAAGGGGGAAGAGAGGGCCAATCAGCCCCAGCATTTT.

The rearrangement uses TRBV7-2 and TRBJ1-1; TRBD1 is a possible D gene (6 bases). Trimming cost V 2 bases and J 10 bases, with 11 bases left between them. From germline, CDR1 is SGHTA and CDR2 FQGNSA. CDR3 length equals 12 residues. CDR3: CASSLRGAAAFF. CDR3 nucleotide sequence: TGTGCCAGCAGCTTACGGGGGGCTGCAGCTTTCTTT.